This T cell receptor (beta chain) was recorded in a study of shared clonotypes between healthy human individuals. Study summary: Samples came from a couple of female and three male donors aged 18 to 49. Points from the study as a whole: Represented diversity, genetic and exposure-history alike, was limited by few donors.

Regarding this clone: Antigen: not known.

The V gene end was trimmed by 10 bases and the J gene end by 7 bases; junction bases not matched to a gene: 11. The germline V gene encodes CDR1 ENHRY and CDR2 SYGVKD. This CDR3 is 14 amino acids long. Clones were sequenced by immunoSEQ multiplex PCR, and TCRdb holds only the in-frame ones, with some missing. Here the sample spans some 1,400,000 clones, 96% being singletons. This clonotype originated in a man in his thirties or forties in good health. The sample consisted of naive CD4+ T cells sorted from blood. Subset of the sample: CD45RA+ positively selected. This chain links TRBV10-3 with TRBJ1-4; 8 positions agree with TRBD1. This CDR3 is CASNGQGLGEKLFF. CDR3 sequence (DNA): TGTGCCAGCAACGGACAGGGACTGGGTGAAAAACTGTTTTTT.